Only a few counts were recorded for the clone carrying this T cell receptor (beta chain). The sample comes from a study of blood T cell repertoires in COVID-19. Study details: PBMCs, B-cell-depleted T cells, or T cells were the source of the cDNA or gDNA that made up the material.

Data came from immunoSEQ multiplex PCR; TCRdb stores just in-frame clones and leaves some out. In the table there are 170,000 or so clones, around 89% of which are singletons. This receptor was identified in a woman between 50 and 59 years old who had recovered from COVID-19. Sequences were obtained from PBMCs or T cells enriched from blood (not recorded which).

CDR3 amino acids: CASNPLGQGSDTQYF. The CDR3 DNA is TGTGCCAGCAACCCCCTGGGACAGGGGTCAGATACGCAGTATTTT. V and J are TRBV27 and TRBJ2-3, with 10 nucleotides matching TRBD1. Germline V lookup: CDR1 MNHEY, CDR2 SMNVEV (reference sequence). V dropped 7 bases and J dropped 4; count of bases not matched to a gene: 8. The CDR3 contains 15 residues.